Following are 18 T cell receptor beta chains from one sample sequenced in a study of blood T cell repertoires in COVID-19. TCRdb's table, derived via immunoSEQ multiplex PCR, lists solely in-frame clones and lacks some. The sample has approximately 280,000 clones, almost 85% seen once. Sequencing used peripheral blood. These receptor sequences come from a man aged 45-65 years with active or convalescent COVID-19.

V gene TRBV4-1 combines with J gene TRBJ1-4; TRBD1 is a possible D gene (6 bases). The CDR3 spans 17 residues. Trimming took 0 bases from V and 5 from J, leaving 16 bases between them. Germline loops: CDR1 MGHRA, CDR2 YSYEKL. CDR3 sequence reads: CASSQDRRNRENEKLFF. The CDR3 coding sequence is TGCGCCAGCAGCCAAGATCGGCGGAACAGGGAAAATGAAAAACTGTTTTTT.

The chain combines TRBV9 with TRBJ1-1; perhaps TRBD1 as D (5 bases). The germline CDR1 and CDR2 sequences are SGDLS and YYNGEE. The CDR3 has 21 residues. V was cut by 0 bases and J by 5 bases, with 32 bases left in between. In nucleotides, the CDR3 is TGTGCCAGCAGCGTAGATCGGAGGGGCACAGGCTCTCAGTCTACAAGAACTGAAGCTTTCTTT. As protein: CASSVDRRGTGSQSTRTEAFF.

The chain couples TRBV27 to TRBJ2-7, with 9 bases fitting TRBD2. Looked up from germline, CDR1 is MNHEY and CDR2 is SMNVEV (reference sequence). After removal of 9 bases from V and 2 bases from J, the junction contained 8 bases not matched to a gene. CDR3 size: 14 residues. The CDR3 nucleotides read TGTGCCAGTAAGGGACTAGCAGGACCCTACGAGCAGTACTTC. As protein: CASKGLAGPYEQYF.

V usage is TRBV6-5 and J usage is TRBJ2-7, with TRBD1 matching over 11 bases. This CDR3 has 13 residues. Germline lookup yields CDR1 MNHEY and CDR2 SVGAGI. V lost 8 bases to trimming and J lost 3 bases; unmatched junction nucleotides: 3. CDR3 amino acids: CASGQGASYEQYF. DNA for the CDR3: TGTGCCAGCGGACAGGGGGCGAGCTACGAGCAGTACTTC.

The chain employs TRBV11-2 and TRBJ2-3; 11 nucleotides agree with TRBD2. The CDR3 extends over 15 amino acids. Germline V lookup: CDR1 SGHAT, CDR2 FQNNGV. The V gene end was trimmed by 5 bases and the J gene end by 6 bases; junction bases not matched to a gene: 7. In DNA form, the CDR3 reads TGTGCCAGCAGCCTAGGGCTAGCGGGGGGCGATACGCAGTATTTT. It encodes CASSLGLAGGDTQYF.

The CDR3, as DNA: TGCGCCAGCAGCTTAGCACCAAGGAGCTCCTACAATGAGCAGTTCTTC. It translates to CASSLAPRSSYNEQFF. The rearrangement links TRBV5-1 to TRBJ2-1, with D unclear. The germline CDR1 and CDR2 sequences are SGHRS and YFSETQ. V dropped 2 bases and J dropped 0 bases, with 12 bases sitting between them. The CDR3 length is 16 residues.

The chain has TRBV11-2 and TRBJ2-3; possibly TRBD1 for D (6 bases). The CDR3 has 13 amino acids. Deletions cut 3 bases from V and 3 bases from J, with 7 bases between. Germline V lookup: CDR1 SGHAT, CDR2 FQNNGV. The CDR3 DNA sequence: TGTGCCAGCAGCTTTGGACAGACAGATACGCAGTATTTT. Its translation: CASSFGQTDTQYF. Variable domain in full (rest from reference TRBV11-2 and TRBJ2-3): EAGVAQSPRYKIIEKRQSVAFWCNPISGHATLYWYQQILGQGPKLLIQFQNNGVVDDSQLPKDRFSAERLKGVDSTLKIQPAKLEDSAVYLCASSFGQTDTQYFGPGTRLTVL.

The genes are TRBV10-3 and TRBJ1-1; TRBD1 aligns across 9 bases. V lost 11 bases to trimming and J lost 2 bases; unmatched junction nucleotides: 12. Germline lookup yields CDR1 ENHRY and CDR2 SYGVKD. The CDR3 contains 15 residues. This chain's CDR3 is CASKGTDRGNTEAFF. The CDR3 region has the DNA TGTGCCTCCAAGGGAACGGACAGGGGAAACACTGAAGCTTTCTTT.

The chain links TRBV6-5 to TRBJ2-7; D is possibly TRBD2 (6 bases). Germline CDR1 and CDR2: MNHEY and SVGAGI. This CDR3 is 14 amino acids long. V lost 7 bases and J 6 bases, leaving 19 bases between the germline ends. The CDR3 region has the DNA TGTGCCAGCAAATACAGAGCGATGGGGGGCGAGCAGTACTTC. Protein: CASKYRAMGGEQYF.

V gene TRBV18 combines with J gene TRBJ2-3; maybe TRBD2 (5 bases). V was pared by 6 bases and J by 6 bases, with 10 bases between. This CDR3 comprises 12 residues. Per germline, CDR1 KGHSH and CDR2 LQKENI. In DNA form, the CDR3 reads TGTGCCAGCTCGGACTTGTTGGATACGCAGTATTTT. The encoded protein is CASSDLLDTQYF.

The chain combines TRBV7-3 with TRBJ2-7; weak D call: TRBD2 (5 bases). This CDR3 is built from 14 residues. In germline, CDR1 is SGHTA, CDR2 FQGTGA. V dropped 2 bases and J dropped 5 bases, with 13 bases sitting between them. The CDR3: CASSLDSGRDEQYF. CDR3 DNA: TGTGCCAGCAGCTTAGATTCCGGGCGGGACGAGCAGTACTTC.

V and J are TRBV9 and TRBJ2-7, with 7 bases matching TRBD1. V lost 2 bases to trimming and J lost 2 bases; unmatched junction nucleotides: 4. Looked up from germline, CDR1 is SGDLS and CDR2 is YYNGEE. This CDR3 comprises 14 residues. Here the CDR3 DNA reads TGTGCCAGCAGCGTCGGGACAGCCCCCTACGAGCAGTACTTC. The encoded protein is CASSVGTAPYEQYF.

The chain uses TRBV7-2 and TRBJ2-2; 7 bases are a match to TRBD1. The CDR3 runs to 15 residues. Looked up from germline, CDR1 is SGHTA and CDR2 is FQGNSA. V dropped 5 bases and J dropped 1; count of bases not matched to a gene: 4. DNA of the CDR3: TGTGCCAGCAGCCGGGACAGATTGAACACCGGGGAGCTGTTTTTT. Its translation is CASSRDRLNTGELFF.

This clone was seen a single time. The V and J genes are TRBV19 and TRBJ1-3; 7 bases are a match to TRBD1. CDR1 is LNHDA, CDR2 SQIVND, per germline (reference sequence). The CDR3 sequence is 13 residues long. Trimming removed 5 bases from V and 9 bases from J; junction bases left unmatched: 7. DNA of the CDR3: TGTGCCAGTAGTGCCCTACAGGGGAGCACCATATATTTT. Its protein is CASSALQGSTIYF.

This clone appeared once. V gene TRBV28 combines with J gene TRBJ1-5; 7 bases are a match to TRBD1. This CDR3 comprises 15 residues. CDR1 is MDHEN, CDR2 SYDVKM, per germline. Trimming at V came to 4 bases and at J to 2 bases, leaving 5 bases not matched to a gene. CDR3 loop: CASSSQGRGNQPQHF. CDR3 DNA: TGTGCCAGCAGTTCACAGGGGAGAGGCAATCAGCCCCAGCATTTT. The variable domain in full, completed from reference TRBV28 and TRBJ1-5, reads DVKVTQSSRYLVKRTGEKVFLECVQDMDHENMFWYRQDPGLGLRLIYFSYDVKMKEKGDIPEGYSVSREKKERFSLILESASTNQTSMYLCASSSQGRGNQPQHFGDGTRLSIL.

This clone appeared a few times. The V call is TRBV11-2, the J call TRBJ2-7, with TRBD1 identical over 11 bases. CDR3 length: 15 residues. V dropped 4 bases and J dropped 7; count of bases not matched to a gene: 9. CDR1 and CDR2 from the germline V gene are SGHAT and FQNNGV. CDR3 amino acids: CASSSGGQGAGEQYF. The CDR3, as DNA: TGTGCCAGCAGCTCGGGTGGACAGGGGGCAGGGGAGCAGTACTTC.

This clone was picked up a small number of times. CDR3 nucleotide sequence: TGTGCCAGCAGCTTAGAGTGGAGGACAGGGAGCACTGAAGCTTTCTTT. Translated: CASSLEWRTGSTEAFF. This rearrangement joins TRBV5-5 to TRBJ1-1, with TRBD1 matching over 8 bases. The CDR3 sequence is 16 residues long. Looked up from germline, CDR1 is SGHKS and CDR2 is YYEKEE (reference sequence). Trimming removed 2 bases from V and 4 bases from J; junction bases left unmatched: 10.

The rearrangement joins TRBV18 to TRBJ2-3; possibly TRBD2 for D (6 bases). V was shortened by 2 bases and J by 6 bases, with 21 bases between the two germline ends. The CDR3 sequence is 17 residues long. Germline V CDR1 and CDR2: KGHSH, LQKENI. DNA for the CDR3: TGTGCCAGCTCACCAGTCGGCGGAGGGAGCACATTTGATACGCAGTATTTT. Protein: CASSPVGGGSTFDTQYF.